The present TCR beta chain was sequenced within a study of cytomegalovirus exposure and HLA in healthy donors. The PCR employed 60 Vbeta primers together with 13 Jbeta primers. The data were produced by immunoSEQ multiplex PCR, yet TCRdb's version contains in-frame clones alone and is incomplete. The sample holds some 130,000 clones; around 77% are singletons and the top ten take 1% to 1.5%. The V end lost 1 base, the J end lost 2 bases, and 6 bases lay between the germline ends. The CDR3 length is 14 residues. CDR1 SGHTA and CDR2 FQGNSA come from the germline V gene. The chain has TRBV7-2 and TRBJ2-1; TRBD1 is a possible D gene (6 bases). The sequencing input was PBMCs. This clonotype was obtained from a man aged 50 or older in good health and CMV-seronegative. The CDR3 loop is CASSLGQAYNEQFF. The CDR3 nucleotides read TGTGCCAGCAGCTTAGGACAGGCCTACAATGAGCAGTTCTTC.